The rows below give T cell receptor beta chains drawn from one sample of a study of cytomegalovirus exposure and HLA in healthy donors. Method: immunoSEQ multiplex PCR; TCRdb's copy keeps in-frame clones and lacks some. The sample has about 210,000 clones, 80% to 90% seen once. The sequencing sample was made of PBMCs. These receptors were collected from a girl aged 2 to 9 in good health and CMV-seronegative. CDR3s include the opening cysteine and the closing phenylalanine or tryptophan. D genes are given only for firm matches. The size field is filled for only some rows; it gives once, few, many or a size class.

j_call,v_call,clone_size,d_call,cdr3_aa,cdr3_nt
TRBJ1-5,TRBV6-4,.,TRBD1,CASNGTDYQPQHF,TGTGCCAGCAACGGGACAGATTATCAGCCCCAGCATTTT
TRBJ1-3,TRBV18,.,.,CASPPTGGARNTIYF,TGTGCCAGCCCCCCTACGGGGGGGGCGCGTAACACCATATATTTT
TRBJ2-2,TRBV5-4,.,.,CASSPQDHTGELFF,TGTGCCAGCAGCCCGCAGGATCACACCGGGGAGCTGTTTTTT
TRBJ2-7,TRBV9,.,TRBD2,CASGGDSAYEQYF,TGTGCCAGCGGGGGGGACTCTGCCTACGAGCAGTACTTC
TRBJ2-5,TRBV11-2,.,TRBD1,CASSRDRGETQYF,TGTGCCAGCAGCAGGGACAGGGGCGAGACCCAGTACTTC
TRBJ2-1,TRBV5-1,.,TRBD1,CASSARGRINEQFF,TGCGCCAGCAGCGCCAGGGGGCGAATCAATGAGCAGTTCTTC
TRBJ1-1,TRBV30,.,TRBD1,CAWSRDRGTEAFF,TGTGCCTGGAGTCGCGACAGGGGCACTGAAGCTTTCTTT
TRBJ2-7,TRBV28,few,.,CASSRGGISYEQYF,TGTGCCAGCAGTCGGGGAGGCATTTCCTACGAGCAGTACTTC
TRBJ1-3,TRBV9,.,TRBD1,CASSASGGSSGNTIYF,TGTGCCAGCAGCGCATCAGGGGGAAGCTCTGGAAACACCATATATTTT
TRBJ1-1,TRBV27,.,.,CASREGEGTEAFF,TGTGCCAGCAGGGAGGGCGAGGGCACTGAAGCTTTCTTT
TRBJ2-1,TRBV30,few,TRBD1,CAFGQGAIEQFF,TGTGCCTTCGGACAGGGGGCTATTGAGCAGTTCTTC
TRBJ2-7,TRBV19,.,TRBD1,CASSKGTDIYEQYF,TGTGCCAGTAGTAAAGGGACAGACATCTACGAGCAGTACTTC
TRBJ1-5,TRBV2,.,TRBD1,CASRQGAHNQPQHF,TGTGCCAGCAGACAGGGGGCTCATAATCAGCCCCAGCATTTT
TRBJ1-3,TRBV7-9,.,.,CASRPTGYSGNTIYF,TGTGCCAGCAGACCTACAGGGTACTCTGGAAACACCATATATTTT
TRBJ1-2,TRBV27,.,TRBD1,CASSFRQGGSYGYTF,TGTGCCAGCAGTTTTAGACAGGGGGGGAGCTATGGCTACACCTTC
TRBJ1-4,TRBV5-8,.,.,CASSLSVATNEKLFF,TGTGCCAGCAGCTTATCGGTTGCAACTAATGAAAAACTGTTTTTT
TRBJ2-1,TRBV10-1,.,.,CASRTLGASEANEQFF,TGCGCCAGCAGGACCCTCGGCGCTAGCGAGGCCAATGAGCAGTTCTTC
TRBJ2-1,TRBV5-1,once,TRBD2,CASSPRGGVAGVTYNEQFF,TGCGCCAGCAGCCCCCGCGGGGGAGTAGCGGGAGTGACCTACAATGAGCAGTTCTTC
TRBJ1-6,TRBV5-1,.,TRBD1,CASSKTGSNQHRDSPLHF,TGCGCCAGCAGTAAGACAGGGTCTAATCAGCATAGGGATTCACCCCTCCACTTT
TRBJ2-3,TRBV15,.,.,CATSRDYSGDTQYF,TGTGCCACCAGCAGAGATTACTCAGGAGATACGCAGTATTTT
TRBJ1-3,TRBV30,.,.,CAWSVGRGSGNTIYF,TGTGCCTGGAGTGTAGGCAGGGGCTCTGGAAACACCATATATTTT
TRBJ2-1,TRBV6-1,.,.,CASRDSRSSYNEQFF,TGTGCCAGCAGGGACTCCCGTTCCTCCTACAATGAGCAGTTCTTC
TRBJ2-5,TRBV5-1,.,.,CASSKGGAGETQYF,TGCGCCAGCAGCAAGGGTGGGGCCGGAGAGACCCAGTACTTC
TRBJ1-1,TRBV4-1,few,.,CASSQGGREAFF,TGCGCCAGCAGCCAAGGGGGCAGGGAAGCTTTCTTT
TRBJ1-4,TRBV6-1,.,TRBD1,CASRQGAREKLFF,TGTGCCAGCAGACAGGGGGCGCGGGAAAAACTGTTTTTT
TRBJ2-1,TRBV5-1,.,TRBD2,CASSWTSGSWNEQFF,TGCGCCAGCAGCTGGACTAGCGGGAGTTGGAATGAGCAGTTCTTC
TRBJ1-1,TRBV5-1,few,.,CASSQTQMNTEAFF,TGCGCCAGCAGCCAGACACAGATGAACACTGAAGCTTTCTTT
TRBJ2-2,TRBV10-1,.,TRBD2,CATSPGTSGTGELFF,TGCGCCACCTCCCCCGGGACTAGCGGGACCGGGGAGCTGTTTTTT
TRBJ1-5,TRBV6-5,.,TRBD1,CASSDRDAQPQHF,TGTGCCAGCAGCGACAGGGATGCTCAGCCCCAGCATTTT
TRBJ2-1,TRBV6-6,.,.,CASSYFSSYNEQFF,TGTGCCAGCAGTTACTTTAGCTCCTACAATGAGCAGTTCTTC
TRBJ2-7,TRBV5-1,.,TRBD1,CASSLGTGGLYEQYF,TGCGCCAGCAGCTTGGGGACAGGGGGCCTTTACGAGCAGTACTTC
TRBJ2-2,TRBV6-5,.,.,CASSYSNYRTGELFF,TGTGCCAGCAGTTACTCGAACTATAGGACCGGGGAGCTGTTTTTT
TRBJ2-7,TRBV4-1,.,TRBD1,CASTRFPGQGANEQYF,TGCGCCAGCACAAGATTTCCGGGACAGGGGGCTAACGAGCAGTACTTC
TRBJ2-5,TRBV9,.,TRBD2,CASSVALGGRETQYF,TGTGCCAGCAGCGTAGCTTTGGGAGGGAGGGAGACCCAGTACTTC
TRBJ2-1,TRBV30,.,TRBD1,CAWAGGSDNEQFF,TGTGCCTGGGCAGGGGGCTCGGACAATGAGCAGTTCTTC
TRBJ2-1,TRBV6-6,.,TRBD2,CASSYRPGLAGNEQFF,TGTGCCAGCAGTTATAGACCGGGACTAGCGGGAAATGAGCAGTTCTTC
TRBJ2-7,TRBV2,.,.,CASRADSYEQYF,TGTGCCAGCAGAGCTGACAGTTACGAGCAGTACTTC
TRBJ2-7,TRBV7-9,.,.,CASTRRGDTIEQYF,TGTGCCAGCACCAGACGGGGAGACACTATCGAGCAGTACTTC
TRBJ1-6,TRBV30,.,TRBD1,CAWTGQVNSPLHF,TGTGCCTGGACCGGACAGGTGAATTCACCCCTCCACTTT
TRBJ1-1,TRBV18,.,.,CASSPTDTEAFF,TGTGCCAGCTCACCAACGGACACTGAAGCTTTCTTT